The 4 T cell receptor beta chains below all came from one sample that was sequenced in a study of regulatory T cells in long-lasting Graves disease. Time point noted: newly diagnosed GD, antithyroid drugs for less than 3 months. Extracted PBMC RNA gave rise to the TCR library. Arm-PCR of CDR3 regions with iRepertoire HTBI primers generated TCR beta libraries. TCRdb called the multiplex PCR reads again in MiXCR, with one record for every CDR3 protein. The sample has a few hundred thousand distinct CDR3 sequences; 15% are singletons. These records were also assigned to another study, of T cells in Graves' hyperthyroidism and ophthalmopathy.

The material sequenced was peripheral blood mononuclear cells (PBMCs), taken at new diagnosis, from a patient treated with antithyroid drugs. The receptors were sampled from a woman between 40 and 50 years old with Graves disease.

This clonotype was observed a few times. CDR3: CASSHGQATDTQYF. The CDR3 bases are TGTGCCAGCAGCCACGGACAGGCGACAGATACGCAGTATTTT. The chain links TRBV7-9 to TRBJ2-3; TRBD1 matches 7 bases. This CDR3 is 14 amino acids long. Per the germline V gene, CDR1 is SEHNR and CDR2 is FQNEAQ (reference sequence). Trimming at V came to 5 bases and at J to 3 bases, leaving 5 bases not matched to a gene.

This sequence joins TRBV6-4 and TRBJ2-7; D is unclear. Trimming took off 11 bases at V and 6 bases at J, with 14 bases between the two ends. The CDR3 has 11 residues. Germline values: CDR1 MRHNA, CDR2 SNTAGT. The CDR3 DNA reads TGTGCCTCTCCTAACCCAGGCGAGCAGTACTTC. As protein: CASPNPGEQYF.

In its sample, this clonotype was seen many times. The genes are TRBV2 and TRBJ2-7; the D gene is possibly TRBD2 (5 bases). V shed 7 bases and J shed 2 bases, with 15 bases lying between them. The CDR3 has 14 residues. Per the germline V gene, CDR1 is SNHLY and CDR2 is FYNNEI. The CDR3 here is CASTPGIGTYEQYF. In DNA form, the CDR3 reads TGTGCCAGCACCCCGGGAATAGGAACCTACGAGCAGTACTTC.

At least ten counts were recorded for this clonotype. The genes are TRBV30 and TRBJ1-1; D may be TRBD1 (6 bases). Germline V gene sequence: CDR1 GTSNPN, CDR2 SVGIG (reference sequence). The CDR3 loop spans 16 amino acids. Between the trimmed V and J ends, which lost 0 bases and 2 bases, there was a span of 16 bases. CDR3 region: CAWSVYGGGLNTEAFF. The CDR3 DNA reads TGTGCCTGGAGTGTATACGGGGGCGGACTCAACACTGAAGCTTTCTTT.